The 16 T cell receptor beta chains reported below all come from one sample, sequenced in a study of human T cells and chemical hapten exposure. Described time point: pre-sensitization, week 0. Documented treatment: therapeutic diphenylcyclopropenone sensitization with weekly scalp DPC. Each CDR3 protein gets one entry after TCRdb re-called the RACE reads with MiXCR. The table shows about 270,000 distinct CDR3 sequences, with 7.5% to 9% occurring only once. The sequencing used whole blood, collected in connection with sensitization to the hapten diphenylcyclopropenone (DPC). The receptors shown here come from a man between 18 and 29 years old with alopecia areata. Some clones in this sample may be carry-over from other donors' samples.

This clonotype appeared a few times. The chain links TRBV4-3 to TRBJ2-3; a weak D match, TRBD1 (6 bases). This CDR3 is 18 amino acids long. Germline V gene data show CDR1 as LGHNA and CDR2 as YSLEER. Between the trimmed V and J ends, which lost 0 bases and 0 bases, there was a span of 16 bases. The CDR3 DNA sequence: TGCGCCAGCAGCCAAGATCGGGCCTCAGGGGCGAGCACAGATACGCAGTATTTT. Protein: CASSQDRASGASTDTQYF.

This clonotype was counted at least ten times. This sequence joins TRBV28 and TRBJ1-1; weak D call: TRBD1 (5 bases). V was cut by 3 bases and J by 1 base, with 12 bases left in between. Germline V gene data show CDR1 as MDHEN and CDR2 as SYDVKM. The CDR3 runs to 15 residues. The CDR3 DNA sequence: TGTGCCAGCAGTTTGTGGCAGGGCCCGAACACTGAAGCTTTCTTT. Its translation: CASSLWQGPNTEAFF. The full variable domain, rest sourced from reference TRBV28 and TRBJ1-1, is DVKVTQSSRYLVKRTGEKVFLECVQDMDHENMFWYRQDPGLGLRLIYFSYDVKMKEKGDIPEGYSVSREKKERFSLILESASTNQTSMYLCASSLWQGPNTEAFFGQGTRLTVV.

In its sample, this clonotype was seen many times. The genes are TRBV11-2 and TRBJ1-2; TRBD1 might be the D (5 bases). Germline V lookup: CDR1 SGHAT, CDR2 FQNNGV. The CDR3 length is 15 residues. The ends were cut back, 0 bases at V and 8 bases at J, with 16 bases in the middle. CDR3 coding DNA: TGTGCCAGCAGCTTAGACCCCAGGGAGGCGTTCGGCTACACCTTC. It specifies CASSLDPREAFGYTF.

This clonotype was picked up a small number of times. This chain uses TRBV6-5 with TRBJ2-3; D gene unclear. This CDR3 region has 12 residues. V was pared by 8 bases and J by 4 bases, with 10 bases between. Germline values: CDR1 MNHEY, CDR2 SVGAGI. For the CDR3, the DNA is TGTGCCAGCCGCTCTTCGGCAGATACGCAGTATTTT. It specifies CASRSSADTQYF.

This clonotype was recorded at least ten times. The V and J genes are TRBV9 and TRBJ2-3, with D tentatively TRBD1 or TRBD2 (6 bases each). The V and J ends lost 0 bases and 2 bases respectively, with 19 bases between them. CDR3 length: 18 residues. Germline loops: CDR1 SGDLS, CDR2 YYNGEE. The CDR3: CASSVVGGTGSVTDTQYF. CDR3 in DNA: TGTGCCAGCAGCGTAGTGGGGGGTACAGGGTCCGTCACAGATACGCAGTATTTT.

This clonotype has a count of ten or more. The J gene is TRBJ1-1, the V gene TRBV7-9; 10 bases map to TRBD1. This CDR3 region has 18 residues. Germline CDR1 is SEHNR and CDR2 is FQNEAQ (reference sequence). The V gene end was trimmed by 1 base and the J gene end by 1 base; junction bases not matched to a gene: 9. This CDR3 is CASSLDYDGTGANTEAFF. The CDR3 bases are TGTGCCAGCAGCTTAGATTACGATGGGACAGGGGCGAACACTGAAGCTTTCTTT.

This clonotype was counted between two and nine times. The V and J genes are TRBV10-3 and TRBJ1-1, with unresolved D. This CDR3 comprises 13 residues. Trimming removed 7 bases from V and 3 bases from J, with 12 bases in between. The germline gives CDR1 ENHRY, CDR2 SYGVKD. The CDR3 nucleotides read TGTGCCATCAAGCGGGAAGGGTACACTGAAGCTTTCTTT. This codes for CAIKREGYTEAFF.

J is TRBJ1-2 and V is TRBV5-6; D gene uncertain. Germline CDR1 and CDR2: SGHDT and YYEEEE. V was clipped by 0 bases and J by 4 bases, with 10 bases between them. This CDR3 region has 14 residues. The CDR3 sequence is CASSLGALGYGYTF. The CDR3 DNA follows: TGTGCCAGCAGCTTGGGGGCCCTGGGCTATGGCTACACCTTC.

This clonotype was counted a few times. The chain recombines TRBV6-5 with TRBJ2-7, with D perhaps assigned TRBD1 or TRBD2 (6 bases each). This CDR3 region has 15 residues. The germline V gene encodes CDR1 MNHEY and CDR2 SVGAGI. V gave up 3 bases and J gave up 2 bases, with 14 bases separating them. CDR3 in DNA: TGTGCCAGCAGTTATTTTTCGGGGGCGGCCTACGAGCAGTACTTC. This codes for CASSYFSGAAYEQYF.

This clonotype was seen only a few times. The V and J genes are TRBV6-5 and TRBJ1-5; TRBD1 matches at 8 bases. J gave up 7 bases and V 6 bases, and 8 bases lay outside the gene matches. Germline lookup yields CDR1 MNHEY and CDR2 SVGAGI. The CDR3 has 14 amino acids. This chain's CDR3 is CASSPGTGKQPQHF. In DNA, the CDR3 is TGTGCCAGCAGCCCCGGGACAGGTAAACAGCCCCAGCATTTT.

This clonotype was found many times. The chain combines TRBV5-6 with TRBJ1-1, with no clear D. The CDR3 consists of 14 residues. Germline V gene lookup returns CDR1 SGHDT and CDR2 YYEEEE. Deletions cut 0 bases from V and 1 base from J, with 7 bases between. This chain's CDR3 is CASSLGTENTEAFF. The CDR3 DNA sequence: TGTGCCAGCAGCTTGGGTACTGAGAACACTGAAGCTTTCTTT.

Many counts were recorded for this clonotype. The chain combines TRBV9 with TRBJ2-1; 7 nucleotides match TRBD2. The CDR3 is 15 amino acids. The V gene's germline CDR1 is SGDLS and CDR2 YYNGEE. V lost 4 bases, J lost 0 bases, and 4 bases stayed unmatched. CDR3 DNA sequence: TGTGCCAGCAGCACTGGACTAGACTCCTACAATGAGCAGTTCTTC. Its protein product is CASSTGLDSYNEQFF.

The CDR3 is CASRAQGLTEAFF. The CDR3 nucleotides are TGTGCCAGCAGGGCACAGGGGTTAACTGAAGCTTTCTTT. This chain uses TRBV2 with TRBJ1-1; TRBD1 matches at 7 bases. Germline loops: CDR1 SNHLY, CDR2 FYNNEI. V was clipped by 6 bases and J by 5 bases; unmatched bases: 6. There are 13 residues in the CDR3.

In this sample, this clonotype turned up many times. V is TRBV4-2 and J is TRBJ1-3; no firm D call. The CDR3 consists of 16 residues. The germline V and J ends were trimmed by 0 bases and 2 bases, with 11 bases remaining between them. The germline gives CDR1 LGHNA, CDR2 YNFKEQ. The CDR3 sequence: CASSQEPGRTGNTIYF. CDR3 DNA: TGTGCCAGCAGCCAAGAACCGGGGAGAACTGGAAACACCATATATTTT.

This clonotype turned up a few times. The J gene is TRBJ2-3, the V gene TRBV7-3, with 9 positions matching TRBD2. The V gene's germline CDR1 is SGHTA and CDR2 FQGTGA. With V trimmed by 5 bases and J by 3 bases, 9 bases remained unmatched. This CDR3 comprises 16 residues. This CDR3 is CASSRSGGGETDTQYF. The CDR3 nucleotides read TGTGCCAGCAGCCGGAGCGGCGGGGGGGAGACAGATACGCAGTATTTT.

This clonotype was detected ten times or more. The genes are TRBV6-2 or TRBV6-3 and TRBJ1-5; D gene unclear. The length of the CDR3 is 16 residues. Per the germline V gene, CDR1 is MNHEY and CDR2 is SVGEGT. With 5 bases removed from V and 2 bases from J, the gap between germline ends came to 16 bases. Here the CDR3 DNA reads TGTGCCAGCAGTCGGTTACGCACTGATCGCAATCAGCCCCAGCATTTT. It specifies CASSRLRTDRNQPQHF.